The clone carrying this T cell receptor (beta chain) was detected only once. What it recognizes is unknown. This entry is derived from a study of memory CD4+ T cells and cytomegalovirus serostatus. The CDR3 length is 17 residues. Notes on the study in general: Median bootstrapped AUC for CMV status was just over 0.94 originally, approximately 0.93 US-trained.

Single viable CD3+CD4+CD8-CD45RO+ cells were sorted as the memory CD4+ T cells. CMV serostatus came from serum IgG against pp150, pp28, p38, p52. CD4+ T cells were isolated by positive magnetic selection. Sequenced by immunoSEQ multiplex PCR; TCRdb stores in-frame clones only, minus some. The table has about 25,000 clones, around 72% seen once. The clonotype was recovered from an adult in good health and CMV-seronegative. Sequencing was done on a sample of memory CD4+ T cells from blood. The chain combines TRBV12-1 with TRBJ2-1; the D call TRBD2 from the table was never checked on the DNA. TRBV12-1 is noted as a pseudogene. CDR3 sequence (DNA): TGTGCCAGCAGCTCCTATAAGCGGGGGGGTAGAATAAATGAGCAGTTCTTC. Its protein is CASSSYKRGGRINEQFF.